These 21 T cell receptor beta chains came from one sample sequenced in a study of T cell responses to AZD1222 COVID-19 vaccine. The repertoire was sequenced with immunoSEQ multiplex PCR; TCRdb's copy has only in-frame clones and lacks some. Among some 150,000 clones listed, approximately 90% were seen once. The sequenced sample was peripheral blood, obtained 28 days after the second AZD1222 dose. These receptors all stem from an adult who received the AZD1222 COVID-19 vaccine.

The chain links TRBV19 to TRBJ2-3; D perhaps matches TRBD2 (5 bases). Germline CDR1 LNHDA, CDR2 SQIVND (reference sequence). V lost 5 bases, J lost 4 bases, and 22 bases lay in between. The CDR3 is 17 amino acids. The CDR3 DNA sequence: TGTGCCAGTAGTTTCCGTTCCGGTTTGATGAGGGCAGATACGCAGTATTTT. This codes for CASSFRSGLMRADTQYF.

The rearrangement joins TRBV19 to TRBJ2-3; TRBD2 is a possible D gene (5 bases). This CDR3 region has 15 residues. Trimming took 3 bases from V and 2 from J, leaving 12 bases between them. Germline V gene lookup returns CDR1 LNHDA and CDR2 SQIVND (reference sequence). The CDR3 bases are TGTGCCAGTAGTATGACGGAGGCATCCACAGATACGCAGTATTTT. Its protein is CASSMTEASTDTQYF. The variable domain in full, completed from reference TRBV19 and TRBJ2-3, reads DGGITQSPKYLFRKEGQNVTLSCEQNLNHDAMYWYRQDPGQGLRLIYYSQIVNDFQKGDIAEGYSVSREKKESFPLTVTSAQKNPTAFYLCASSMTEASTDTQYFGPGTRLTVL.

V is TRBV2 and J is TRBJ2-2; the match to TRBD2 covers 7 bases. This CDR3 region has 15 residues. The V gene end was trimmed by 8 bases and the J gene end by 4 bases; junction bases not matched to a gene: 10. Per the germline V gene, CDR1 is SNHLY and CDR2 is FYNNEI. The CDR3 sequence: CASEPGEGSTGELFF. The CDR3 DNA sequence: TGTGCCAGCGAGCCCGGGGAGGGATCCACCGGGGAGCTGTTTTTT.

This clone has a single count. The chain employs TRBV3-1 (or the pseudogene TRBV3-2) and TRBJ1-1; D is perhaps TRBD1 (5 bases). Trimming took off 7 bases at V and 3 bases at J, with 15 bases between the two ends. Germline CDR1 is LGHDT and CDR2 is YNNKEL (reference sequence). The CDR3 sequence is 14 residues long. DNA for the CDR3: TGTGCCAGCACCCAGCAGGGTTCTTACACTGAAGCTTTCTTT. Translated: CASTQQGSYTEAFF.

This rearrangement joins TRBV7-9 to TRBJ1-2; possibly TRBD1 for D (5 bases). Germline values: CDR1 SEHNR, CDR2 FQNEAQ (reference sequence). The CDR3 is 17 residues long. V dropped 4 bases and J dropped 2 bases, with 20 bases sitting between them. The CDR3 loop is CASSSIGDWTTNYGYTF. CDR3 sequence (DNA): TGTGCCAGCAGCTCTATAGGGGATTGGACAACGAACTATGGCTACACCTTC.

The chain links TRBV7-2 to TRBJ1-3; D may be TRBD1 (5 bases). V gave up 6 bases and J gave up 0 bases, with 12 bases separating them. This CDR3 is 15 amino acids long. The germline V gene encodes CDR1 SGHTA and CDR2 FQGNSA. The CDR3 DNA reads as TGTGCCAGCAGTCCTTACCAGGGCTCTGGAAACACCATATATTTT. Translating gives CASSPYQGSGNTIYF.

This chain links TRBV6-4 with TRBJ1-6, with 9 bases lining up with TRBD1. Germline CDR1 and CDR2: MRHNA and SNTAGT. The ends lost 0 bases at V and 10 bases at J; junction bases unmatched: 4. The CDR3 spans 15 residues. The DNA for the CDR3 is TGTGCCAGCAGTGACTCTGGACAGGGGAAATCACCCCTCCACTTT. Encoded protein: CASSDSGQGKSPLHF.

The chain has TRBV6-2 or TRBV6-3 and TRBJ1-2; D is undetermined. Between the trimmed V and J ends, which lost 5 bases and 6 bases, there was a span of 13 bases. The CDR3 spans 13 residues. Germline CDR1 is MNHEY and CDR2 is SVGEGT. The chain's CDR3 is CASSNAGGDGYTF. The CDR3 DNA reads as TGTGCCAGCAGTAACGCAGGAGGCGATGGCTACACCTTC.

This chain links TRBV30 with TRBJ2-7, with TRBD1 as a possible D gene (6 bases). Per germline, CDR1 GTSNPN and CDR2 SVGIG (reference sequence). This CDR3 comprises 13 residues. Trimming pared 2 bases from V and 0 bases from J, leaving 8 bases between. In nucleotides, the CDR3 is TGTGCCTGGAGTCAGGGGAGCTCCTACGAGCAGTACTTC. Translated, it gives CAWSQGSSYEQYF.

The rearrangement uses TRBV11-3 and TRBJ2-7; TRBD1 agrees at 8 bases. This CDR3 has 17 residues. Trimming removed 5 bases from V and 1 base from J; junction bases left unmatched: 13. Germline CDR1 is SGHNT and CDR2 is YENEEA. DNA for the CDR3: TGTGCCAGCAGCCTGCTTCTCCGGGACAGGCGATCCTACGAGCAGTACTTC. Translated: CASSLLLRDRRSYEQYF. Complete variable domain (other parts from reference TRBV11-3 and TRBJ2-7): EAGVVQSPRYKIIEKKQPVAFWCNPISGHNTLYWYLQNLGQGPELLIRYENEEAVDDSQLPKDRFSAERLKGVDSTLKIQPAELGDSAVYLCASSLLLRDRRSYEQYFGPGTRLTVT.

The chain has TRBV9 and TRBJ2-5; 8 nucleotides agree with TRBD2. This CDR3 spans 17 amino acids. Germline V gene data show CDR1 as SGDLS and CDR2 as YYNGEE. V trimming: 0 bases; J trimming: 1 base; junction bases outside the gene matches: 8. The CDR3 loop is CASSVDGSSGFQETQYF. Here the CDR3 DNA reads TGTGCCAGCAGCGTAGATGGGTCTAGCGGGTTCCAAGAGACCCAGTACTTC.

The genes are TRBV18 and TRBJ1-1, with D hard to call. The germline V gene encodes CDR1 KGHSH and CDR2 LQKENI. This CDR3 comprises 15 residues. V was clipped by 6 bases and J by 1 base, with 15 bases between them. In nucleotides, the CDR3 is TGTGCCAGCTCCGTCATGGCTTACCGGAACACTGAAGCTTTCTTT. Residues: CASSVMAYRNTEAFF.

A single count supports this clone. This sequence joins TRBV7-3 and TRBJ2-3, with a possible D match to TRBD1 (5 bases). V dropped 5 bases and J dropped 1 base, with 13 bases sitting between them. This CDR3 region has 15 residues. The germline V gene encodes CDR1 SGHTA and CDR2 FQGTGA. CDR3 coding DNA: TGTGCCAGCAGCCATGGGATAGGGGGCACAGATACGCAGTATTTT. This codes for CASSHGIGGTDTQYF.

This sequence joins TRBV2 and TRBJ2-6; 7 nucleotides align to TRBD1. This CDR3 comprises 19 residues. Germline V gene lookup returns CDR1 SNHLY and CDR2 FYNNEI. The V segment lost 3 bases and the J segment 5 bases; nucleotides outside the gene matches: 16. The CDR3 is CASSDRDSGYLVWANVLTF. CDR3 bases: TGTGCCAGCAGTGACCGGGACAGCGGCTACCTTGTCTGGGCCAACGTCCTGACTTTC.

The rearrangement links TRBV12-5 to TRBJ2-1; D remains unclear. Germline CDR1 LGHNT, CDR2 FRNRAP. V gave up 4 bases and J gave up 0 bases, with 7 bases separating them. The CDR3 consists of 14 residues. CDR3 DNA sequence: TGTGCTAGTGGTTCCTGGAGCTCCTACAATGAGCAGTTCTTC. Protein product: CASGSWSSYNEQFF. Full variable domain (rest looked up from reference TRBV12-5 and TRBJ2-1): DARVTQTPRHKVTEMGQEVTMRCQPILGHNTVFWYRQTMMQGLELLAYFRNRAPLDDSGMPKDRFSAEMPDATLATLKIQPSEPRDSAVYFCASGSWSSYNEQFFGPGTRLTVL.

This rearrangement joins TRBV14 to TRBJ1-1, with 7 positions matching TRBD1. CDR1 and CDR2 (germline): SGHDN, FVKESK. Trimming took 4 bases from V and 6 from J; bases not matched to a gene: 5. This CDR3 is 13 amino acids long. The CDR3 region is CASSPGGGPEAFF. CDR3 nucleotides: TGTGCCAGCAGCCCAGGGGGAGGCCCTGAAGCTTTCTTT.

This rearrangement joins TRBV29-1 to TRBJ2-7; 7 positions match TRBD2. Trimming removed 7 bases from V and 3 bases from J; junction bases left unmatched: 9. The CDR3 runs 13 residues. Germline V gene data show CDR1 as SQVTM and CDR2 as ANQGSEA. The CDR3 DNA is TGCAGCGCCCGACTAGCATCTCGCTACGAGCAGTACTTC. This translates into CSARLASRYEQYF.

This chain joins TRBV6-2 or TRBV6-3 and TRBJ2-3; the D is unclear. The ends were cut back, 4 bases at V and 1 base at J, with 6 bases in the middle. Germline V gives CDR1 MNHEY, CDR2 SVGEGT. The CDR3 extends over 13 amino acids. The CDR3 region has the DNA TGTGCCAGCAGTTCTCTCCGCACAGATACGCAGTATTTT. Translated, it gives CASSSLRTDTQYF.

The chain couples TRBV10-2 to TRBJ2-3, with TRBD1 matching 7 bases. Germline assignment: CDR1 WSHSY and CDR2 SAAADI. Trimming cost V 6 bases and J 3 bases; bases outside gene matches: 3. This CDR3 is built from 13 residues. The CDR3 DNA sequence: TGCGCCAGCAGCAGACAGGGTACAGATACGCAGTATTTT. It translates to CASSRQGTDTQYF.

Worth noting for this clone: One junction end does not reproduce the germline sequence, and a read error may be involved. The CDR3, as DNA: TGTGCCAGCAGTGAAGCGAGTCAGTCCCAGCATTTT. It translates to CASSEASQSQHF. This sequence joins TRBV6-1 and TRBJ1-5; D is uncertain. Germline CDR1 MNHNS, CDR2 SASEGT. The CDR3 extends over 12 amino acids.

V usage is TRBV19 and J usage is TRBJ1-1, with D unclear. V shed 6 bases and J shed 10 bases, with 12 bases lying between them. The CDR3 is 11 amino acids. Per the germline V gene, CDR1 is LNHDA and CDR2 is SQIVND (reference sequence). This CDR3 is CASRMGNGAFF. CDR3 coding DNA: TGTGCCAGTAGGATGGGGAATGGAGCTTTCTTT.